The present TCR beta chain was sequenced within a study of T cells after yellow fever vaccination (dated by TCRdb to about 2019). Looking at the study overall: Libraries from fractions with low cell numbers were prepared with the SMART-Seq v4 Ultra Low Input RNA kit. Bulk TCR alpha and beta repertoires were sequenced longitudinally to track T-cell clones before and after primary and booster YFV17D yellow fever vaccination. Two healthy male donors, one aged 18 to 30 and one aged 30 to 40 years, made up the cohort. Blood was collected at multiple timepoints before and after primary and secondary immunization, and bulk PBMC replicates and cell subsets were isolated. On the study overall, not on this receptor specifically: After the booster, most clones that had expanded after primary vaccination were detected again (approximately 97% of CD4 and around nine tenths of CD8), suggesting broad maintenance of memory. A small fraction of clonotypes showed up in both the CD4 and CD8 compartments, probably as a result of convergent recombination. Because abundant contaminating clonotypes from the bulk population could be contained in FACS-sorted repertoires, computational filtering was required. The study included only two donors, which limits how far the findings can be generalized. Compared with the primary T-cell response, the secondary T-cell response was faster but weaker, reaching its peak on day 5 rather than on day 15.

In the paper's terms, the treatment or condition label means: live attenuated yellow fever vaccine strain. PBMCs were isolated from peripheral blood using a standard Ficoll-Paque protocol. Dynabeads CD4 and CD8 positive selection kits were used to isolate the CD4 and CD8 T-cell fractions. TriZol was used to extract RNA from bulk PBMCs, CD4 and CD8 fractions, and dextramer-positive and dextramer-negative fractions. This clonotype was observed many times. Its antigen is still unknown. Within one base of it there is no much larger clone, and no base qualities were kept. Sequencing relied on an Illumina NovaSeq 6000. TCR cDNA was synthesized by 5'RACE template switching, which introduced a universal primer site and unique molecular identifiers. Priming of cDNA synthesis was performed from both the TCR alpha and TCR beta constant segments. Library amplification used two PCR steps, and the second PCR step added sample barcodes and sequencing adapters. Sequencing of libraries was performed on Illumina HiSeq 2500 (2x100 bp) or NovaSeq (2x150 bp). Under the source paper's analysis protocol: MIGEC was used to demultiplex reads and collapse the reads into UMI consensus sequences, and MiXCR was used for V(D)J alignment. Vaccine-responding clonotypes were defined with edgeR using replicate PBMC samples, requiring FDR below 0.01 and a log2 fold change above 5 up to day 15. CD4 or CD8 identity was assigned to each bulk clonotype according to whether the clonotype was present at higher abundance in the sequenced CD4 repertoire or the sequenced CD8 repertoire. TCRdb passed the public sequencing reads through fastp at Q25 and MiXCR, retaining productive beta sequences. Rows with a matching CDR3 protein are joined into one entry that keeps the most common DNA and genes. The V and J calls and clone size come from TCRdb's table, not from the authors' own analysis. This sample has about 300,000 distinct CDR3 sequences in its table, and roughly 8.7% of those were observed once. The ten most abundant clones make up 3% to 4% of the sample.

CDR1 and CDR2 were assigned from the germline V gene as SGHVS and FQNEAQ. Its CDR3 holds 16 amino acids, cysteine through phenylalanine. The CDR3 DNA has 48 bases and is translated from base 1. V lost 1 base and J lost 0 bases; the stretch between them is 13 bases long. The sequencing here drew on CD4+ T cells sorted from PBMCs, taken 5 days after the yellow fever booster vaccination. The origin of this receptor is a man between 18 and 29 years old who received the YFV17D yellow fever vaccine. The chain uses TRBV7-8 and TRBJ2-7; the D gene is perhaps TRBD1, from 5 matching bases. The nucleotide sequence is given as TGTGCCAGCAGCTTAGTTGGACACAGATTCTCCTACGAGCAGTACTTC. Protein translation: CASSLVGHRFSYEQYF.